This T cell receptor beta chain is from a study of siplizumab effects on memory and regulatory T cells. Worth noting for this clone: Its cognate antigen is unknown.

V was pared by 4 bases and J by 1 base, with 10 bases between. Germline V gene data show CDR1 as SGHDN and CDR2 as FVKESK. The CDR3 totals 14 residues. Study-level results: Under siplizumab, alloreactive sequences traced to unstimulated CD4+ memory cells were significantly reduced. Roughly 75-97% of proliferating CD4+ or CD8+ clones lacked a naive or memory phenotype that could be assigned.

Sequencing of each sample assayed approximately 10^5 TCR templates. Sequencing was performed with immunoSEQ multiplex PCR; in TCRdb, only in-frame clones are kept and a portion is missing. The sample contains about 52,000 clones, nearly 98% of which appear only once. V and J are TRBV14 and TRBJ1-1; D is ambiguous. This clonotype was sampled from a human donor in good health. The sample consisted of naive CD4+ T cells sorted from blood. The CDR3 spells CASSLTPSNTEAFF. The CDR3 nucleotides are TGTGCCAGCAGCCTGACACCTTCGAACACTGAAGCTTTCTTT.